A single sample is the source of the 17 T cell receptor beta chains below, sequenced in a study of T cells after yellow fever vaccination. TCRdb recomputed calls from the 5' RACE reads with MiXCR, one row per CDR3 protein. The sample has over 250,000 distinct CDR3 sequences, 4.1% seen once; the top ten hold just under 25%. The sample in question was PBMCs, obtained 5 days after the yellow fever booster vaccination. All receptors derive from a man in his late teens or twenties who received the YFV17D yellow fever vaccine.

This clonotype was seen only a few times. The chain links TRBV9 to TRBJ2-1; a weak D match, TRBD1 (6 bases). Germline V lookup: CDR1 SGDLS, CDR2 YYNGEE. Trimming shortened V by 4 bases and J by 4 bases, and 12 bases separated the two germline ends. The CDR3 length is 14 residues. As DNA, the CDR3 is TGTGCCAGCAGCCGTCTAGGACAGTACAATGAGCAGTTCTTC. Translation gives CASSRLGQYNEQFF.

The chain couples TRBV9 to TRBJ1-2, with D perhaps matching TRBD1 (6 bases). This CDR3 contains 12 residues. The germline V gene has CDR1 SGDLS and CDR2 YYNGEE. V was pared by 4 bases and J by 7 bases, with 11 bases between. Written as DNA, the CDR3 is TGTGCCAGCAGCAGGGAGGGGGGTGGCTACACCTTC. As protein: CASSREGGGYTF. The full variable domain, with the rest looked up from reference TRBV9 and TRBJ1-2, is DSGVTQTPKHLITATGQRVTLRCSPRSGDLSVYWYQQSLDQGLQFLIQYYNGEERAKGNILERFSAQQFPDLHSELNLSSLELGDSALYFCASSREGGGYTFGSGTRLTVV.

This chain uses TRBV4-3 with TRBJ1-6; D uncertain. V was trimmed by 3 bases and J by 3 bases, leaving 15 bases between them. The CDR3 is 17 residues long. Per germline, CDR1 LGHNA and CDR2 YSLEER. CDR3 coding DNA: TGCGCCAGCAGCCAGGTAGTAGTGATTGGCTATAATTCACCCCTCCACTTT. It translates to CASSQVVVIGYNSPLHF.

The gene calls are TRBV11-2 and TRBJ2-3; TRBD2 might be the D (7 bases). This CDR3 is 15 amino acids long. Germline CDR1 is SGHAT and CDR2 is FQNNGV. The V gene lost 3 bases and the J gene lost 5 bases, with 15 bases spanning the gap. The chain's CDR3 is CASSFRGAGEDTQYF. CDR3 coding DNA: TGTGCCAGCAGCTTCCGGGGGGCGGGCGAAGATACGCAGTATTTT.

This sequence joins TRBV7-9 and TRBJ2-7, with 9 nucleotides matching TRBD1. The CDR3 is 15 residues long. V lost 2 bases to trimming and J lost 3 bases; unmatched junction nucleotides: 5. The germline gives CDR1 SEHNR, CDR2 FQNEAQ (reference sequence). CDR3 bases: TGTGCCAGCAGCTTATCCGGACAGGGGAACTACGAGCAGTACGTC. This gives the protein CASSLSGQGNYEQYV.

V and J are TRBV20-1 and TRBJ1-1; 10 nucleotides line up with TRBD1. The germline V gene encodes CDR1 DFQATT and CDR2 SNEGSKA (reference sequence). V dropped 4 bases and J dropped 5; count of bases not matched to a gene: 4. There are 13 residues in the CDR3. CDR3 amino acids: CSATGTGETEAFF. The CDR3 DNA reads as TGCAGTGCTACCGGGACAGGGGAAACTGAAGCTTTCTTT.

V and J are TRBV7-9 and TRBJ2-6, with D perhaps matching TRBD2 (5 bases). The V end lost 4 bases, the J end lost 4 bases, and 23 bases lay between the germline ends. From germline, CDR1 is SEHNR and CDR2 FQNEAQ (reference sequence). CDR3 size: 19 residues. In DNA, the CDR3 is TGTGCCAGCAGCTATAAGGGTTCGGGGTCCCTTAGGGGGGCCAACGTCCTGACTTTC. The encoded protein is CASSYKGSGSLRGANVLTF.

This clonotype occurred a few times. The chain has TRBV12-3 or TRBV12-4 and TRBJ1-4; no firm D call. This CDR3 is built from 11 residues. Between the trimmed V and J ends, which lost 11 bases and 8 bases, there was a span of 12 bases. The CDR3 nucleotides read TGTGCCTCGCGAGGGAGGGAAAAACTGTTTTTT. Its translation: CASRGREKLFF.

J is TRBJ2-2 and V is TRBV19; 8 positions agree with TRBD1. This CDR3 has 14 residues. After removal of 7 bases from V and 3 bases from J, the junction contained 4 bases not matched to a gene. Germline CDR1 and CDR2: LNHDA and SQIVND (reference sequence). The CDR3 sequence: CASNDRGDTGELFF. DNA of the CDR3: TGTGCCAGTAATGACAGGGGTGACACCGGGGAGCTGTTTTTT.

This clonotype showed up just a few times. V gene TRBV7-2 combines with J gene TRBJ2-2, with 9 bases identical to TRBD1. The CDR3 runs to 17 residues. Germline V CDR1 and CDR2: SGHTA, FQGNSA. Trimming removed 1 base from V and 4 bases from J; junction bases left unmatched: 7. CDR3 in amino acids: CASSLEGTGLSTGELFF. Written as DNA, the CDR3 is TGTGCCAGCAGCTTAGAGGGGACAGGGCTTAGCACCGGGGAGCTGTTTTTT.

This clonotype was counted between two and nine times. The V and J genes are TRBV11-2 and TRBJ2-3; D uncertain. This CDR3 is 13 amino acids long. Germline V lookup: CDR1 SGHAT, CDR2 FQNNGV. V gave up 5 bases and J gave up 6 bases, with 12 bases separating them. The chain's CDR3 is CASSQTKHDTQYF. CDR3 nucleotides: TGTGCCAGCAGCCAGACGAAGCACGATACGCAGTATTTT.

Regarding this clonotype: This may be a read error: a much more frequent sequence differs by one nucleotide. The chain carries TRBV7-9 and TRBJ2-1; possibly TRBD2 for D (6 bases). The CDR3 consists of 16 residues. The V gene's germline CDR1 is SEHNR and CDR2 FQNEAQ (reference sequence). V lost 3 bases and J 2 bases, leaving 14 bases between the germline ends. The CDR3 DNA reads TGTGCCAGCAGCTTTGGACGGGGGATCCCCTACAATGAGCAGTTCTTC. Amino acids: CASSFGRGIPYNEQFF.

This clonotype appeared a few times. The rearrangement joins TRBV29-1 to TRBJ1-1, with a weak D call TRBD1 (5 bases). CDR3 length: 12 residues. V lost 5 bases to trimming and J lost 1 base, with 8 bases between them. Looked up from germline, CDR1 is SQVTM and CDR2 is ANQGSEA. For the CDR3, the DNA is TGCAGCGTTCACGGACAGAACACTGAAGCTTTCTTT. Translating it yields CSVHGQNTEAFF.

This clonotype was detected many times. V gene TRBV5-1 combines with J gene TRBJ2-5, with TRBD1 as a possible D gene (5 bases). Germline values: CDR1 SGHRS, CDR2 YFSETQ. V lost 3 bases, J lost 4 bases, and 13 bases lay in between. The CDR3 runs 14 residues. DNA for the CDR3: TGCGCCAGCAGCTGGATTGACAGCACAGAGACCCAGTACTTC. This sequence encodes CASSWIDSTETQYF.

The chain employs TRBV5-1 and TRBJ2-6, with D possibly being TRBD1 (5 bases). Trimming left V 2 bases short and J 0 bases short, with 21 bases between. The CDR3 totals 20 residues. Germline values: CDR1 SGHRS, CDR2 YFSETQ. The CDR3 is CASSFRTFSTVLSGANVLTF. The CDR3 nucleotides are TGCGCCAGCAGCTTTCGGACATTCTCGACCGTTCTCTCTGGGGCCAACGTCCTGACTTTC.

This clonotype was counted many times. The gene calls are TRBV19 and TRBJ1-1; D is undetermined. Germline-derived CDR1 and CDR2 are LNHDA and SQIVND (reference sequence). The CDR3 totals 14 residues. Deletions cut 1 base from V and 3 bases from J, with 9 bases between. The CDR3 reads CASSIGSAYTEAFF. CDR3 bases: TGTGCCAGTAGTATAGGCTCGGCTTACACTGAAGCTTTCTTT.

A few counts support this clonotype. The V gene is TRBV4-1, the J gene TRBJ1-1; no definite D call. V lost 1 base to trimming and J lost 6 bases, with 12 bases between them. CDR3 length: 14 residues. CDR1 is MGHRA, CDR2 YSYEKL, per germline. CDR3 sequence: CASSQGFVYAEAFF. CDR3 nucleotides: TGCGCCAGCAGCCAAGGATTCGTCTATGCTGAAGCTTTCTTT.